The 29 T cell receptor beta chains given below trace back to one sample, sequenced in a study of cytomegalovirus exposure and HLA in healthy donors (dated by TCRdb to about 2017). The library was obtained by the immunoSEQ multiplex PCR assay. The multiplex PCR relied on a mix of 60 forward primers for TCR Vbeta segments and 13 reverse primers for TCR Jbeta segments. Imported from immuneACCESS, the table was reduced by TCRdb to in-frame sequences with V and J called. These copies leave out some clones; in studies compared against another copy, an unresolved V gene accounts for under half, and the cause of the remainder is not known. The sample table holds around 120,000 clones, of which about 59% were seen once. In total, the top ten clones hold less than 4.5% of the sample. Input material: PBMCs. The receptors here all came from a man younger than 45 in good health and CMV-seropositive.

Here the CDR3 DNA reads TGTGCCAGCAGTTTCTCGGAGTCGGCCAGGGACTATGGCTACACCTTC. This sequence encodes CASSFSESARDYGYTF. The V call is TRBV6-5, the J call TRBJ1-2; TRBD1 is a possible D gene (5 bases). Trimming left V 4 bases short and J 3 bases short, with 18 bases between. The CDR3 totals 16 residues. Germline CDR1 MNHEY, CDR2 SVGAGI.

V gene TRBV6-5 combines with J gene TRBJ2-5; a possible D gene is TRBD1 (6 bases). Trimming left V 4 bases short and J 5 bases short, with 11 bases between. CDR3 length: 13 residues. Germline V gene lookup returns CDR1 MNHEY and CDR2 SVGAGI. CDR3 region: CASSSMRGETQYF. CDR3 DNA sequence: TGTGCCAGCAGTTCTATGAGGGGGGAGACCCAGTACTTC.

This chain joins TRBV28 and TRBJ2-1, with 7 bases matching TRBD2. V lost 4 bases and J lost 8; bases outside the gene matches: 14. CDR3 length equals 16 residues. The germline CDR1 and CDR2 sequences are MDHEN and SYDVKM. The CDR3 coding sequence is TGTGCCAGCAGTTCCCCAGGAAGACGGGGGGTCTATGAGCAGTTCTTC. Translation: CASSSPGRRGVYEQFF. The full variable domain, its missing parts supplied by reference TRBV28 and TRBJ2-1, is DVKVTQSSRYLVKRTGEKVFLECVQDMDHENMFWYRQDPGLGLRLIYFSYDVKMKEKGDIPEGYSVSREKKERFSLILESASTNQTSMYLCASSSPGRRGVYEQFFGPGTRLTVL.

V usage is TRBV4-1 and J usage is TRBJ2-7, with D perhaps TRBD1 (6 bases). Per germline, CDR1 MGHRA and CDR2 YSYEKL. The ends were cut back, 3 bases at V and 2 bases at J, with 11 bases in the middle. CDR3 size: 14 residues. For the CDR3, the DNA is TGCGCCAGCAGCCACTCCGGGACACCCTACGAGCAGTACTTC. Residues: CASSHSGTPYEQYF.

The genes are TRBV7-2 and TRBJ2-2; 8 bases are a match to TRBD2. Germline-derived CDR1 and CDR2 are SGHTA and FQGNSA. The junction had 3 bases not matched to a gene; V was cut back by 3 bases and J by 0 bases. CDR3 size: 16 residues. CDR3 bases: TGTGCCAGCAGCTTCGGGGGGGGGTCGAACACCGGGGAGCTGTTTTTT. Translated, it gives CASSFGGGSNTGELFF.

The V and J genes are TRBV4-1 and TRBJ1-3, with 7 bases that match TRBD1. Per germline, CDR1 MGHRA and CDR2 YSYEKL. Trimming cost V 3 bases and J 7 bases; bases outside gene matches: 12. The CDR3 has 16 residues. The CDR3 sequence: CASSQQQGPPGNTIYF. In DNA, the CDR3 is TGCGCCAGCAGCCAGCAACAGGGGCCACCGGGGAACACCATATATTTT.

This rearrangement joins TRBV5-4 to TRBJ1-2; D ambiguous. The CDR3 spans 14 residues. V was cut by 4 bases and J by 2 bases, with 12 bases left in between. CDR1 and CDR2 (germline): SGHNT, YYREEE (reference sequence). CDR3 region: CASSPPEPNYGYTF. The DNA of the CDR3 is TGTGCCAGCAGCCCTCCGGAGCCAAACTATGGCTACACCTTC.

This clone showed up just a few times. This rearrangement joins TRBV27 to TRBJ1-2, with a weak D call TRBD1 (5 bases). CDR3 size: 14 residues. Germline-derived CDR1 and CDR2 are MNHEY and SMNVEV (reference sequence). Trimming took 4 bases from V and 7 from J, leaving 16 bases between them. CDR3 region: CASSSLTVTGGYTF. In DNA, the CDR3 is TGTGCCAGCAGTTCTTTGACAGTTACGGGTGGCTACACCTTC.

CDR3 nucleotides: TGTGCCAGCAAAGATGATAGCTATGGCTACACCTTC. This sequence encodes CASKDDSYGYTF. V usage is TRBV27 and J usage is TRBJ1-2; D is undetermined. The CDR3 length is 12 residues. V lost 7 bases and J lost 4, with 10 bases in between. The germline V gene has CDR1 MNHEY and CDR2 SMNVEV (reference sequence).

V is TRBV29-1 and J is TRBJ2-5, with D tentatively TRBD2 (7 bases). Germline lookup yields CDR1 SQVTM and CDR2 ANQGSEA. The V end was cut by 3 bases, the J end by 2 bases, with 13 bases between. The CDR3 is 14 residues long. CDR3 protein: CSVDPEGGQETQYF. The CDR3 coding sequence is TGCAGCGTTGACCCCGAGGGGGGGCAAGAGACCCAGTACTTC.

The sample holds one count of this clone. The CDR3: CASSRAAGRGGTEAFF. The CDR3 bases are TGTGCCAGCAGCCGGGCCGCAGGGCGGGGAGGGACTGAAGCTTTCTTT. The rearrangement links TRBV13 to TRBJ1-1; TRBD1 is a possible D gene (5 bases). In germline, CDR1 is PRHDT, CDR2 FYEKMQ (reference sequence). The CDR3 sequence is 16 residues long. V dropped 5 bases and J dropped 5 bases, with 21 bases sitting between them.

V usage is TRBV7-2 and J usage is TRBJ2-7; the D is unclear. V dropped 8 bases and J dropped 2 bases, with 13 bases sitting between them. This CDR3 is 13 amino acids long. Germline CDR1 and CDR2: SGHTA and FQGNSA. The CDR3 nucleotides are TGTGCCAGCTCCCCGACTTTACCCTACGAGCAGTACTTC. Translated: CASSPTLPYEQYF. Looking up the rest from reference TRBV7-2 and TRBJ2-7 gives the full variable domain: GAGVSQSPSNKVTEKGKDVELRCDPISGHTALYWYRQSLGQGLEFLIYFQGNSAPDKSGLPSDRFSAERTGGSVSTLTIQRTQQEDSAVYLCASSPTLPYEQYFGPGTRLTVT.

The chain couples TRBV5-1 to TRBJ2-7; D is uncertain. This CDR3 contains 12 residues. The V end was cut by 4 bases, the J end by 2 bases, with 7 bases between. Germline-derived CDR1 and CDR2 are SGHRS and YFSETQ. CDR3 sequence (DNA): TGCGCCAGCAGCCCGAGTACCTACGAGCAGTACTTC. Protein sequence: CASSPSTYEQYF.

This chain joins TRBV27 and TRBJ2-7; a weak D match, TRBD1 (5 bases). V was cut by 5 bases and J by 2 bases, with 16 bases left in between. Per germline, CDR1 MNHEY and CDR2 SMNVEV (reference sequence). This CDR3 comprises 15 residues. The CDR3 loop is CASSPLPGRAYEQYF. CDR3 sequence (DNA): TGTGCCAGCAGTCCCCTCCCTGGCAGGGCCTACGAGCAGTACTTC.

The V call is TRBV27, the J call TRBJ2-5; a weak D match, TRBD2 (7 bases). The end of the DNA aligns better with TRBJ2-7, so the J call may be wrong. The CDR3 loop spans 17 amino acids. Germline lookup yields CDR1 MNHEY and CDR2 SMNVEV (reference sequence). The CDR3 nucleotides read TGTGCCAGCAGCACATTAAATAGGGGGGGGGTGGGCCACGAGCAGTACTTC. This sequence encodes CASSTLNRGGVGHEQYF.

The chain joins TRBV7-9 to TRBJ1-2, with D perhaps TRBD1 (5 bases). Trimming left V 0 bases short and J 5 bases short, with 16 bases between. Germline CDR1 is SEHNR and CDR2 is FQNEAQ (reference sequence). CDR3 size: 16 residues. Here the CDR3 reads CASSLAGGAAVYGYTF. The CDR3 nucleotides read TGTGCCAGCAGCTTAGCGGGAGGGGCAGCGGTTTATGGCTACACCTTC.

This clone has more than one count but fewer than ten. The chain couples TRBV21-1 to TRBJ2-7; the table's D call TRBD1 went unverified against the DNA. TRBV21-1 is shown as a pseudogene. The CDR3 loop spans 16 amino acids. The CDR3 region has the DNA TGTGCCAGCAGCAAGGTAGGGGACAGGGCCTCCTACGAGCAGTACTTC. The encoded protein is CASSKVGDRASYEQYF.

This rearrangement joins TRBV7-9 to TRBJ2-3; TRBD2 aligns across 7 bases. The CDR3 spans 15 residues. In germline, CDR1 is SEHNR, CDR2 FQNEAQ (reference sequence). Losses at the gene ends were 6 bases for V and 3 bases for J; bases not matched to a gene: 9. The CDR3 sequence: CASRLGGVTTDTQYF. For the CDR3, the DNA is TGTGCCAGCAGATTGGGGGGGGTCACTACAGATACGCAGTATTTT.

The genes are TRBV27 and TRBJ2-1; D is ambiguous. Per the germline V gene, CDR1 is MNHEY and CDR2 is SMNVEV (reference sequence). This CDR3 is built from 12 residues. Trimming shortened V by 5 bases and J by 9 bases, and 11 bases separated the two germline ends. The CDR3 DNA reads as TGTGCCAGCAGTCCCCGCGGCTCTGAGCAGTTCTTC. Protein sequence: CASSPRGSEQFF.

The V call is TRBV4-1, the J call TRBJ2-2; TRBD1 matches 7 bases. Trimming cost V 1 base and J 0 bases; bases outside gene matches: 5. Germline V gene lookup returns CDR1 MGHRA and CDR2 YSYEKL. The CDR3 runs to 17 residues. The CDR3 sequence: CASSQGPGQTNTGELFF. In nucleotides, the CDR3 is TGCGCCAGCAGCCAAGGGCCGGGACAGACGAACACCGGGGAGCTGTTTTTT.

The rearrangement uses TRBV21-1 and TRBJ2-1; the table assigns TRBD2, which was not confirmed against the DNA. TRBV21-1 has pseudogene status. The CDR3 consists of 16 residues. The CDR3 loop is CAQPTRAGNNHNEQFF. The CDR3 DNA reads TGTGCCCAGCCTACTAGGGCGGGTAACAACCACAATGAGCAGTTCTTC.

This clone occurred once. The chain combines TRBV2 with TRBJ1-1; D is ambiguous. V was pared by 4 bases and J by 2 bases, with 11 bases between. CDR1 is SNHLY and CDR2 is FYNNEI in the germline V gene. The CDR3 loop spans 14 amino acids. The CDR3: CASSGSTSNTEAFF. The CDR3 coding sequence is TGTGCCAGCAGTGGCTCCACTTCAAACACTGAAGCTTTCTTT.

The chain is built from TRBV5-6 and TRBJ2-1, with 7 bases matching TRBD1. Trimming at V came to 0 bases and at J to 6 bases, leaving 6 bases not matched to a gene. The germline CDR1 and CDR2 sequences are SGHDT and YYEEEE. The CDR3 contains 15 residues. The CDR3 protein is CASSLVRTGGNEQFF. The CDR3 region has the DNA TGTGCCAGCAGCTTGGTTAGGACAGGCGGCAATGAGCAGTTCTTC.

This clone appeared many times. The chain has TRBV5-6 and TRBJ2-7; 9 bases are a match to TRBD1. The CDR3 is 14 amino acids. V lost 4 bases, J lost 5 bases, and 7 bases stayed unmatched. Germline CDR1 reads SGHDT; CDR2 reads YYEEEE. CDR3 DNA: TGTGCCAGCAGCGGGACAGGGAGGGCCCACGAGCAGTACTTC. Translating gives CASSGTGRAHEQYF. Full variable domain (missing parts from reference TRBV5-6 and TRBJ2-7): DAGVTQSPTHLIKTRGQQVTLRCSPKSGHDTVSWYQQALGQGPQFIFQYYEEEERQRGNFPDRFSGHQFPNYSSELNVNALLLGDSALYLCASSGTGRAHEQYFGPGTRLTVT.

This clone was seen a few times. V and J are TRBV2 and TRBJ1-1, with 8 bases aligning to TRBD1. The germline V gene has CDR1 SNHLY and CDR2 FYNNEI. The CDR3 runs 13 residues. Germline trimming cut 6 bases from V and 4 bases from J; bases unmatched to any gene: 4. The CDR3 here is CASRRQGSTEAFF. CDR3 sequence (DNA): TGTGCCAGCAGGCGACAGGGGAGCACTGAAGCTTTCTTT.

The table lists this clone with a few counts. The genes are TRBV5-1 and TRBJ2-5; D gene uncertain. The CDR3 is 13 amino acids. Germline CDR1 reads SGHRS; CDR2 reads YFSETQ. V lost 1 base, J lost 1 base, and 5 bases lay in between. CDR3 protein: CASSLSPQETQYF. The CDR3 nucleotides are TGCGCCAGCAGCTTGTCTCCCCAAGAGACCCAGTACTTC.

The genes are TRBV19 and TRBJ2-7; D is possibly TRBD1 (5 bases). CDR3 length: 11 amino acids. Trimming removed 9 bases at V and 2 bases at J, with 8 bases between. CDR1 is LNHDA and CDR2 is SQIVND in the germline V gene (reference sequence). The CDR3 protein is CASGHTYEQYF. CDR3 nucleotide sequence: TGTGCCAGCGGACACACCTACGAGCAGTACTTC.

This clone occurred a few times. The chain couples TRBV6-1 to TRBJ2-1, with TRBD2 identical over 11 bases. This CDR3 contains 15 residues. Germline-derived CDR1 and CDR2 are MNHNS and SASEGT. After removal of 6 bases from V and 2 bases from J, the junction contained 3 bases not matched to a gene. DNA of the CDR3: TGTGCCAGCAGGCCTAGCGGGGGGACCTACAATGAGCAGTTCTTC. Translation: CASRPSGGTYNEQFF.

J is TRBJ1-5 and V is TRBV10-2; D might be TRBD1 (6 bases). Trimming pared 8 bases from V and 1 base from J, leaving 9 bases between. Germline lookup yields CDR1 WSHSY and CDR2 SAAADI. The CDR3 extends over 13 amino acids. Written as DNA, the CDR3 is TGCGCCAGCGGAACAGGGAGCAATCAGCCCCAGCATTTT. It yields the protein CASGTGSNQPQHF.